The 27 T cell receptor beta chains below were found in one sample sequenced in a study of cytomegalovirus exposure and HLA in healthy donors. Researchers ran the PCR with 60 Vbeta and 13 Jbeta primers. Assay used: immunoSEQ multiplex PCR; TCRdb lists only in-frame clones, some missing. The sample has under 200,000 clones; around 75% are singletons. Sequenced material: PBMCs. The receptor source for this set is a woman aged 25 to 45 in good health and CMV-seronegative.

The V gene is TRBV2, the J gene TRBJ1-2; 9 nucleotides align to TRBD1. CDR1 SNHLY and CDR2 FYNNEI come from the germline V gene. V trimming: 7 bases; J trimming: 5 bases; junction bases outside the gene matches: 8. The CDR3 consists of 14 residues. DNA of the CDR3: TGTGCCAGCAAGGACAGGGGAGGGGCTTATGGCTACACCTTC. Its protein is CASKDRGGAYGYTF.

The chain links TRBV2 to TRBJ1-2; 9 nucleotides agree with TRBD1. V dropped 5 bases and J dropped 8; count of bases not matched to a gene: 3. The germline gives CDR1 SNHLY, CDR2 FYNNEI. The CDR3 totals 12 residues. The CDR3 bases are TGTGCCAGCAGTCGACAGGGGGAGGGCTACACCTTC. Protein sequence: CASSRQGEGYTF. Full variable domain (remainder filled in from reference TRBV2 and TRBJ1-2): EPEVTQTPSHQVTQMGQEVILRCVPISNHLYFYWYRQILGQKVEFLVSFYNNEISEKSEIFDDQFSVERPDGSNFTLKIRSTKLEDSAMYFCASSRQGEGYTFGSGTRLTVV.

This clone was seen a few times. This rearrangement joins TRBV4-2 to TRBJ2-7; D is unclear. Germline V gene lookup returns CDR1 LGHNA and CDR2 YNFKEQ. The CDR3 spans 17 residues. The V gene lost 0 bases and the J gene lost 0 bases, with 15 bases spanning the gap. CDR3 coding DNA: TGTGCCAGCAGCCAAGATCTTCTCAAATCCAGCTCCTACGAGCAGTACTTC. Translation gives CASSQDLLKSSSYEQYF.

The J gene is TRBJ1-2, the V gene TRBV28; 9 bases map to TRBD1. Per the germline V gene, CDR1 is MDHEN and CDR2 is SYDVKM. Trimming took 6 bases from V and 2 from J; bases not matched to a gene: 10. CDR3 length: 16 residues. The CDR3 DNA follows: TGTGCCAGCAGCGACCCACAGGGGGCAGAGAACTATGGCTACACCTTC. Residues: CASSDPQGAENYGYTF.

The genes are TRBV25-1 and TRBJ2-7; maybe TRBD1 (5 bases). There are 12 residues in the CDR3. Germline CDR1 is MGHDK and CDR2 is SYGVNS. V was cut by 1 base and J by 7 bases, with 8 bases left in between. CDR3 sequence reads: CASSESGNEQYF. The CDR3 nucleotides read TGTGCCAGCAGTGAATCAGGGAATGAGCAGTACTTC.

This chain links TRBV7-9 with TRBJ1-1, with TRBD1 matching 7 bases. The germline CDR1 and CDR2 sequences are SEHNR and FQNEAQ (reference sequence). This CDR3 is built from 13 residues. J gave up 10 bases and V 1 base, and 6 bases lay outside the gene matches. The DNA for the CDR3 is TGTGCCAGCAGCTTAGTTACAAACAGGGGAGCTTTCTTT. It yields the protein CASSLVTNRGAFF.

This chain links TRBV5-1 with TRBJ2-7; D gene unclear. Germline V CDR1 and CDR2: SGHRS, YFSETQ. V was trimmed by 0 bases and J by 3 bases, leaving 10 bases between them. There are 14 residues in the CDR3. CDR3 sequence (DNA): TGCGCCAGCAGCTTGGCCAACAGCTACTACGAGCAGTACTTC. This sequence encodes CASSLANSYYEQYF.

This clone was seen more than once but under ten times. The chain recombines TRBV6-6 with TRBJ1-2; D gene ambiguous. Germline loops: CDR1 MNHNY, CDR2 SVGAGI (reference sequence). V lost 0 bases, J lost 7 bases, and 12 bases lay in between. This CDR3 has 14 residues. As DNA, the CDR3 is TGTGCCAGCAGTTACTCGACGGGAGTAGTTGGCTACACCTTC. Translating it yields CASSYSTGVVGYTF.

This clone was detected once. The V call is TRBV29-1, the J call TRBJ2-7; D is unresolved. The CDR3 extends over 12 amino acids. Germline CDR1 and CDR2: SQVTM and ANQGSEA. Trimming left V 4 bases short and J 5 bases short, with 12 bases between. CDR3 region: CSVVNGRDEQYF. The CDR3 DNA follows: TGCAGCGTTGTGAACGGTCGCGACGAGCAGTACTTC.

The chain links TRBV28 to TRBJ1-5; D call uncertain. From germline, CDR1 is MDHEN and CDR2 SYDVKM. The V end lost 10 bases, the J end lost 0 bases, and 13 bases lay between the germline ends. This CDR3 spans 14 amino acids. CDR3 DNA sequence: TGTGCCACTTTACGAAGAGGTAGCAATCAGCCCCAGCATTTT. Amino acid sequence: CATLRRGSNQPQHF. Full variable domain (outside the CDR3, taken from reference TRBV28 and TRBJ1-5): DVKVTQSSRYLVKRTGEKVFLECVQDMDHENMFWYRQDPGLGLRLIYFSYDVKMKEKGDIPEGYSVSREKKERFSLILESASTNQTSMYLCATLRRGSNQPQHFGDGTRLSIL.

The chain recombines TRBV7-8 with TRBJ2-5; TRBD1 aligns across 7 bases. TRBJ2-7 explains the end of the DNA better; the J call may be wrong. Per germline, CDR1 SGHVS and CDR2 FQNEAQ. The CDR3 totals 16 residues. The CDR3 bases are TGTGCCAGCAGCTTCGACAGGGCGAGCTATTCCTACGAGCAGTACTTC. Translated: CASSFDRASYSYEQYF.

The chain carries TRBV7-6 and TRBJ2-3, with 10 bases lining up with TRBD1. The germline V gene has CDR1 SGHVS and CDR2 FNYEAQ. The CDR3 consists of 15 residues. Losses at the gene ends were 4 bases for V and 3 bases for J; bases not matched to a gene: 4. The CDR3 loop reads CASSSRQGATDTQYF. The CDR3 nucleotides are TGTGCCAGCAGCTCAAGACAGGGGGCAACAGATACGCAGTATTTT.

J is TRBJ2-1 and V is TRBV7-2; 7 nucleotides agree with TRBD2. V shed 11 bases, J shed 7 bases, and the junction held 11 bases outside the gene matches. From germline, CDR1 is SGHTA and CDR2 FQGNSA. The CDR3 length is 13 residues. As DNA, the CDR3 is TGTGCCGGCGGGACTACCCAATTGAATGAGCAGTTCTTC. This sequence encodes CAGGTTQLNEQFF.

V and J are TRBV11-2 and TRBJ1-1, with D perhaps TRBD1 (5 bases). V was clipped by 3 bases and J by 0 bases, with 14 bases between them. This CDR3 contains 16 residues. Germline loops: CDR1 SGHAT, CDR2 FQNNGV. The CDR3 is CASSFNPGGVNTEAFF. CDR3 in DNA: TGTGCCAGCAGCTTTAACCCCGGGGGGGTGAACACTGAAGCTTTCTTT.

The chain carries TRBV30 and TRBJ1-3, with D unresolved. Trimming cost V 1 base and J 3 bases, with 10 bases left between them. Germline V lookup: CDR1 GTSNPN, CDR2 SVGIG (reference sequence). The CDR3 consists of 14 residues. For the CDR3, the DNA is TGTGCCTGGAGTGGAGTGAGCCGTGGAAACACCATATATTTT. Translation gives CAWSGVSRGNTIYF.

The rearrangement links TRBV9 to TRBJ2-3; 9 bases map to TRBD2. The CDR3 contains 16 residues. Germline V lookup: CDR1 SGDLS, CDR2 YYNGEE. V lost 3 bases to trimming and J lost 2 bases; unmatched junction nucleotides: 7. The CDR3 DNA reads TGTGCCAGCAGCGGAGGGACTAGCCCCTACACAGATACGCAGTATTTT. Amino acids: CASSGGTSPYTDTQYF.

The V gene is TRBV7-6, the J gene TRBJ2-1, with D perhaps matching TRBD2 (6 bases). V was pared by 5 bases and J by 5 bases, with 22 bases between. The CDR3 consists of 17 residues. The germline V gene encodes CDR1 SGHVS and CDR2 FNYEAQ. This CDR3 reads CASSRTGTDYYHNEQFF. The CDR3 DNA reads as TGTGCCAGCAGCCGAACCGGGACTGACTATTACCACAATGAGCAGTTCTTC.

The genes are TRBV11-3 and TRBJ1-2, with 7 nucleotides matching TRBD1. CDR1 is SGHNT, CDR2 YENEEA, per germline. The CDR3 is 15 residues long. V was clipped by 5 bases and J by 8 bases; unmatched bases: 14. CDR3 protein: CASSARQGSVGGYTF. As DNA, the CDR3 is TGTGCCAGCAGCGCCCGACAGGGTTCGGTGGGGGGCTACACCTTC.

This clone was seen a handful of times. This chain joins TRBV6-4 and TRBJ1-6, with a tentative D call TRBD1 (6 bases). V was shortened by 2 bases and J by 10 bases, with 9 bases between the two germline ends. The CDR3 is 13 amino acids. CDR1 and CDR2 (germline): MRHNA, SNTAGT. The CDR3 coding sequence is TGTGCCAGCAGTGACGACAGGTTCTCACCCCTCCACTTT. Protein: CASSDDRFSPLHF.

CDR3: CASSLAGEGYGYTF. The CDR3 nucleotides read TGCGCCAGCAGCTTGGCGGGGGAAGGCTATGGCTACACCTTC. The chain has TRBV5-1 and TRBJ1-2; TRBD1 is a possible D gene (5 bases). Trimming removed 0 bases at V and 4 bases at J, with 10 bases between. The CDR3 is 14 residues long. Germline CDR1 SGHRS, CDR2 YFSETQ.

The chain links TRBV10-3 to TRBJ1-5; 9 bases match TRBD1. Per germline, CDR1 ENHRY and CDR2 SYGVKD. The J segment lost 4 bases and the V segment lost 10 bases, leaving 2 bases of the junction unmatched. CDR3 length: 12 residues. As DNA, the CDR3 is TGTGCCAACGGACAGGGGAATCAGCCCCAGCATTTT. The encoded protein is CANGQGNQPQHF.

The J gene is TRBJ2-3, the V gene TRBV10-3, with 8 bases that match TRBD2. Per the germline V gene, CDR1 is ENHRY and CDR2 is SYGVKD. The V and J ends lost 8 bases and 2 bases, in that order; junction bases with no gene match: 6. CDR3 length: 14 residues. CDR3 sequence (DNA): TGTGCCATCGGACTAGCAGGGTACACAGATACGCAGTATTTT. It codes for CAIGLAGYTDTQYF.

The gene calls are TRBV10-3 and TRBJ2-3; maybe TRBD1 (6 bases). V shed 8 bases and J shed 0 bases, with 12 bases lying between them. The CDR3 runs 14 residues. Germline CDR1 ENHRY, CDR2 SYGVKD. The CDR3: CAISPGASTDTQYF. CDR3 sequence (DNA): TGTGCCATCTCCCCAGGGGCGAGCACAGATACGCAGTATTTT.

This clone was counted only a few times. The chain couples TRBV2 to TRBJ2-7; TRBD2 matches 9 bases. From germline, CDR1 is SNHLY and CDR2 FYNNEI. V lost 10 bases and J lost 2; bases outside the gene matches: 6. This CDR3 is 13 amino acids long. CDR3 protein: CAIRTSATYEQYF. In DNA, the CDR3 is TGTGCCATCCGGACTAGCGCTACCTACGAGCAGTACTTC.

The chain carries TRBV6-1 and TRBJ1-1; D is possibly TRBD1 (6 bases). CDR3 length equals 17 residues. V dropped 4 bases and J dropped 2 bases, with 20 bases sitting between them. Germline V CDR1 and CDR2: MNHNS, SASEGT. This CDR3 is CASSGRRQVKQNTEAFF. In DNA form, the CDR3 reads TGTGCCAGCAGTGGGCGGAGACAGGTGAAACAAAACACTGAAGCTTTCTTT.

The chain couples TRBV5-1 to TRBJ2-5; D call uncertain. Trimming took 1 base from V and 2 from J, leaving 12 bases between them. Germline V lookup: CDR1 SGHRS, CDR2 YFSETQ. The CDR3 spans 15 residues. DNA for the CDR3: TGCGCCAGCAGCTTGATAGATACAGCTCAAGAGACCCAGTACTTC. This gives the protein CASSLIDTAQETQYF.

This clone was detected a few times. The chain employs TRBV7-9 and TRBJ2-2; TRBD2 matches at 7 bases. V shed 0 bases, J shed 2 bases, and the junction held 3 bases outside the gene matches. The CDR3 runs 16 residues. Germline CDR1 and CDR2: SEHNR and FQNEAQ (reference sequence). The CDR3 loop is CASSLAGGTNTGELFF. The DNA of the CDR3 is TGTGCCAGCAGCTTAGCGGGAGGGACTAACACCGGGGAGCTGTTTTTT.